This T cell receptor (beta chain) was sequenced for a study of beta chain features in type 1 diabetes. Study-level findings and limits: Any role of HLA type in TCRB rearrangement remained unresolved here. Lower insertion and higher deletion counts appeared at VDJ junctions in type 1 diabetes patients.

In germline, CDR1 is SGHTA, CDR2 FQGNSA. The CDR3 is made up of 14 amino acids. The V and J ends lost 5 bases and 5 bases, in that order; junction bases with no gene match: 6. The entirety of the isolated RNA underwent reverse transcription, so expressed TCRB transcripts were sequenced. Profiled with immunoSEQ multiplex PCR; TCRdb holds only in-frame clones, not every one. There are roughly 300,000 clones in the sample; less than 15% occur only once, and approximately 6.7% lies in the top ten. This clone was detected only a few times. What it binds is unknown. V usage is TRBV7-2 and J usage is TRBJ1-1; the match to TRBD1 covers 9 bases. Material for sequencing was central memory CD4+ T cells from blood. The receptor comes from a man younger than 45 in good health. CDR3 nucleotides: TGTGCCAGCAGCACGGACAGGGGTTGGACTGAAGCTTTCTTT. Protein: CASSTDRGWTEAFF.